Below, 9 T cell receptor beta chains from the same sample are listed, as sequenced in a study of blood T cell repertoires in COVID-19. Repertoires were generated with immunoSEQ multiplex PCR, while TCRdb's copy carries only in-frame clones and drops some. The sample lists around 150,000 clones, roughly 87% occurring once. Sequencing was performed on PBMCs or T cells enriched from blood (not recorded which). The receptors were gathered from a man aged 50 to 59 who had recovered from COVID-19.

The chain uses TRBV27 and TRBJ2-2; D possibly corresponds to TRBD1 (5 bases). The length of the CDR3 is 12 residues. V was pared by 6 bases and J by 6 bases, with 8 bases between. Germline assignment: CDR1 MNHEY and CDR2 SMNVEV (reference sequence). CDR3 coding DNA: TGTGCCAGCAGGCAGGGTCCCGGGGAGCTGTTTTTT. It translates to CASRQGPGELFF.

V gene TRBV6-5 combines with J gene TRBJ2-7, with TRBD1 identical over 9 bases. V dropped 2 bases and J dropped 7; count of bases not matched to a gene: 6. The CDR3 consists of 14 residues. The V gene's germline CDR1 is MNHEY and CDR2 SVGAGI. The CDR3 nucleotides are TGTGCCAGCAGTTACCCCGGGACAGGGAGGGAGCAGTACTTC. Translation: CASSYPGTGREQYF.

This rearrangement joins TRBV15 to TRBJ1-3; no firm D call. Germline V gene sequence: CDR1 LNHNV, CDR2 YYDKDF (reference sequence). The CDR3 spans 18 residues. Between the trimmed V and J ends, which lost 0 bases and 0 bases, there was a span of 15 bases. CDR3 coding DNA: TGTGCCACCAGCAGAGATGGAGATCGTTTCTTCTCTGGAAACACCATATATTTT. Its protein product is CATSRDGDRFFSGNTIYF.

The rearrangement joins TRBV7-8 to TRBJ1-2, with 9 bases identical to TRBD1. The CDR3 spans 13 residues. J was trimmed by 8 bases and V by 5 bases; bases with no gene match: 6. CDR1 and CDR2 (germline): SGHVS, FQNEAQ. The CDR3 loop reads CASSPDRGRGYTF. Written as DNA, the CDR3 is TGTGCCAGCAGCCCAGACAGGGGGAGGGGCTACACCTTC. Supplemented by reference TRBV7-8 and TRBJ1-2, the full variable domain reads GAGVSQSPRYKVAKRGQDVALRCDPISGHVSLFWYQQALGQGPEFLTYFQNEAQLDKSGLPSDRFFAERPEGSVSTLKIQRTQQEDSAVYLCASSPDRGRGYTFGSGTRLTVV.

The V gene is TRBV28, the J gene TRBJ1-5; 8 bases are shared with TRBD1. The germline CDR1 and CDR2 sequences are MDHEN and SYDVKM. J was trimmed by 7 bases and V by 3 bases; bases with no gene match: 2. The CDR3 is made up of 13 amino acids. CDR3 region: CASSFDRGQPQHF. CDR3 bases: TGTGCCAGCAGTTTTGACAGGGGACAGCCCCAGCATTTT.

This clone was counted only a few times. The chain is built from TRBV28 and TRBJ2-3; 7 bases are a match to TRBD2. Trimming cost V 8 bases and J 1 base; bases outside gene matches: 6. Per the germline V gene, CDR1 is MDHEN and CDR2 is SYDVKM. The CDR3 spans 14 residues. The CDR3 loop is CASGRAKGTDTQYF. The CDR3 bases are TGTGCCAGCGGGAGGGCGAAGGGCACAGATACGCAGTATTTT.

This chain joins TRBV6-5 and TRBJ2-7; 7 nucleotides agree with TRBD1. The CDR3 contains 15 residues. Losses at the gene ends were 7 bases for V and 5 bases for J; bases not matched to a gene: 14. The germline V gene has CDR1 MNHEY and CDR2 SVGAGI. In nucleotides, the CDR3 is TGTGCCAGCAAAGTAATAGACAGGGTGTATAACGAGCAGTACTTC. Translation gives CASKVIDRVYNEQYF.

The CDR3 DNA reads as TGTGCCAGCAGCCACTCGGGGAGCTCCTACGAGCAGTACTTC. This codes for CASSHSGSSYEQYF. The gene calls are TRBV5-6 and TRBJ2-7; D might be TRBD2 (5 bases). Trimming shortened V by 4 bases and J by 0 bases, and 11 bases separated the two germline ends. The CDR3 consists of 14 residues. The V gene's germline CDR1 is SGHDT and CDR2 YYEEEE.

The rearrangement joins TRBV28 to TRBJ2-2; no clear D gene. The V and J ends lost 2 bases and 4 bases respectively, with 11 bases between them. The CDR3 contains 15 residues. Germline V CDR1 and CDR2: MDHEN, SYDVKM. In DNA form, the CDR3 reads TGTGCCAGCAGTTTAAGTCAGTTTGGCACCGGGGAGCTGTTTTTT. This codes for CASSLSQFGTGELFF.